This T cell receptor (beta chain) was sequenced in a study of T cells in Graves' hyperthyroidism and ophthalmopathy. Ophthalmopathy patients had moderate-to-severe active disease, CAS ≥3, NOSPECS ≥4, and disease duration under 3 months. Not enrolled were patients with uncontrolled infection, other autoimmune disease, pregnancy or lactation. Diagnosis rested on symptoms, serum thyroxine and TRAb, thyroid ultrasound, and orbital computed tomography. Worth noting for this clonotype: What it binds is not known.

This CDR3 spans 15 amino acids. Germline assignment: CDR1 DFQATT and CDR2 SNEGSKA (reference sequence). From RNA transcripts, TCR beta CDR3 regions were amplified. The HTBI primer set was used in a first-round RT-PCR of the TCR CDR3. TCRdb re-called the multiplex PCR reads through MiXCR, storing one row per CDR3 protein. Seen here are 490,000 or so distinct CDR3 sequences, around a fifth observed once, and the top ten hold about 49%. Regarding the study as a whole: The model's output predicted ophthalmopathy at a median of roughly 6.9 months prior to onset.

The chain carries TRBV20-1 and TRBJ2-3; a possible D gene is TRBD2 (5 bases). The sequence came from a woman in her 70s with Graves' ophthalmopathy. Source material: blood. CDR3 coding DNA: TGCAGCCCCGACCGTGTCGGCGGGAGCACAGATACGCAGTATTTT. Its protein is CSPDRVGGSTDTQYF.